This T cell receptor beta chain was obtained from a study of OX40 agonist ivuxolimab in advanced cancers. On the study more broadly: Partial responses occurred in three patients (one hepatocellular carcinoma, two cutaneous melanoma).

Germline lookup yields CDR1 SGHTS and CDR2 YDEGEE. V was trimmed by 1 base and J by 0 bases, leaving 11 bases between them. The CDR3 is 16 amino acids. Using immunoSEQ multiplex PCR, the repertoire was profiled, and TCRdb retains in-frame clones only, with some absent. This sample yields approximately 91,000 clones, of which about 83% are seen a single time; roughly 0.52% belongs to the top ten. Study-wide results and caveats: Researchers report that CD8+ T cells had, on average, more expanded clones than CD4+. Researchers did not determine the expanded peripheral T cells' antigen specificity. Certain nonresponding patients likewise had low normalized T-cell clonal expansion.

This clone was recorded once. Its antigen is unidentified. The V call is TRBV5-8, the J call TRBJ1-3; D unresolved. The TCR was taken from an adult with an advanced solid tumor such as melanoma, head and neck, liver or kidney cancer. Sequences were derived from CD4+ or CD8+ T cells sorted from blood, sampled in a trial of the OX40 agonist ivuxolimab. DNA of the CDR3: TGTGCCAGCAGCTTGTCAAGTGTCTTCTCTGGAAACACCATATATTTT. It is translated as CASSLSSVFSGNTIYF. Full variable domain (outside the CDR3, taken from reference TRBV5-8 and TRBJ1-3): EAGVTQSPTHLIKTRGQQATLRCSPISGHTSVYWYQQALGLGLQFLLWYDEGEERNRGNFPPRFSGRQFPNYSSELNVNALELEDSALYLCASSLSSVFSGNTIYFGEGSWLTVV.